Presented here are 7 T cell receptor beta chains from one specimen sequenced in a study of blood T cells in healthy people across ages (dated by TCRdb to about 2015). Libraries came from 5' RACE. Sequenced using an Illumina HiSeq 2500. A second PCR of roughly 7 to 12 cycles was run with a J-beta primer mix and a sample-barcoded 5' primer. TCRdb itself trimmed the public reads at Q25 with fastp, ran MiXCR and retained productive beta chains. Records with the same CDR3 protein are collapsed into one entry carrying the most frequent genes and DNA. This sample gives about 760,000 distinct CDR3 sequences in total; about 25% of them show up just once. In total, the top ten clones hold 8% to 10% of the sample. Separately, the same data were catalogued under a study of T cells of mothers and their children.

The sequencing input was blood. The source is a boy younger than 18 in good health.

This chain connects TRBV6-1 to TRBJ2-2; 9 nucleotides match TRBD1. V shed 7 bases and J 5 bases; nucleotides not matched to a gene: 14. CDR3 length: 17 amino acids. Looked up from germline, CDR1 is MNHNS and CDR2 is SASEGT. CDR3 in amino acids: CASTGTGFYFGTGELFF. For the CDR3, the DNA is TGTGCCAGCACGGGGACAGGGTTCTATTTCGGGACCGGGGAGCTGTTTTTT.

V gene TRBV20-1 combines with J gene TRBJ1-2; TRBD1 agrees at 9 bases. Germline loops: CDR1 DFQATT, CDR2 SNEGSKA (reference sequence). This CDR3 comprises 14 residues. V was clipped by 6 bases and J by 4 bases; unmatched bases: 9. The CDR3 protein is CSALGTGRVYGYTF. CDR3 bases: TGCAGTGCCCTCGGGACAGGGAGGGTCTATGGCTACACCTTC.

A few counts support this clonotype. The chain employs TRBV6-5 and TRBJ1-4; TRBD1 might be the D (5 bases). V gave up 10 bases and J gave up 8 bases, with 20 bases separating them. This CDR3 is 14 amino acids long. The germline gives CDR1 MNHEY, CDR2 SVGAGI. CDR3 in DNA: TGTGCCACCTCGCGGACCCAAGGGGCGGAAAAACTGTTTTTT. Encoded protein: CATSRTQGAEKLFF.

The CDR3 DNA reads as TGTGCCAGCAGCTCGACAGGGATACCTGAAGCTTTCTTT. Encoded protein: CASSSTGIPEAFF. The gene calls are TRBV7-2 and TRBJ1-1; 7 bases line up with TRBD1. The CDR3 is 13 residues long. Germline V gene sequence: CDR1 SGHTA, CDR2 FQGNSA. J gave up 6 bases and V 4 bases, and 5 bases lay outside the gene matches.

In DNA, the CDR3 is TGTGCCAGCAGCCACCGAGAGCGGGACGAGACCCAGTACTTC. Its translation is CASSHRERDETQYF. The rearrangement uses TRBV3-1 and TRBJ2-5, with TRBD2 matching over 7 bases. The CDR3 runs 14 residues. Germline V CDR1 and CDR2: LGHDT, YNNKEL (reference sequence). The V segment lost 3 bases and the J segment 5 bases; nucleotides outside the gene matches: 6.

CDR3 nucleotides: TGTGCCAGCAGCTCCCCTGGCGGGATAAGGGAGACCCAGTACTTC. Encoded protein: CASSSPGGIRETQYF. The rearrangement joins TRBV3-1 to TRBJ2-1; a possible D gene is TRBD2 (6 bases). The J call may be incorrect, as the DNA end agrees better with TRBJ2-5. Per germline, CDR1 LGHDT and CDR2 YNNKEL (reference sequence). The CDR3 is 15 amino acids.

This clonotype has a handful of counts. A much larger clone sits a single nucleotide away, making a read error possible. The chain carries TRBV28 and TRBJ1-5, with D unresolved. The germline V gene encodes CDR1 MDHEN and CDR2 SYDVKM. The CDR3 has 15 residues. The CDR3 here is CVSGIRVLGNQPQHF. CDR3 DNA: TGTGTCAGCGGAATAAGGGTGCTGGGCAATCAGCCCCAGCATTTT.